This T cell receptor (beta chain) was documented in a study of T cell responses to AZD1222 COVID-19 vaccine. Overall study context: Timing groups of about 4 and about 12 weeks for second doses were pooled.

The table came from immunoSEQ multiplex PCR; TCRdb's copy has only in-frame clones and leaves some out. This table holds some 94,000 clones, 87% found once. Study findings and constraints: Recipients of two AZD1222 doses showed rising Spike-specific TCR breadth and depth. At baseline, seropositivity was found in only 5 to 7 AZD1222 recipients.

V lost 1 base and J lost 4, with 5 bases in between. The germline V gene encodes CDR1 MGHRA and CDR2 YSYEKL. The CDR3 has 13 residues. Concerning this clone itself: Its specificity is unknown.

The sequence came from an adult in good health. The specimen was peripheral blood, collected on day 0 of AZD1222 vaccination. V gene TRBV4-1 combines with J gene TRBJ1-5; no definite D call. CDR3 nucleotides: TGCGCCAGCAGCCAAGTTGAAAATCAGCCCCAGCATTTT. Translated, it gives CASSQVENQPQHF.